At least ten counts were recorded for the clone carrying this T cell receptor (beta chain). Its target is not known. This entry is derived from a study of T-cell memory formation after mild COVID-19. Findings of the study overall: Contracting CD4+ clones lay largely in CM and EM, with CD8+ ones residing in EMRA. Contracting clones from day 15 to 85 had balanced CD4/CD8; later expanders favoured CD4+. Some clones that responded turned up in pre-infection memory, which suggests that cross-reactive memory joined in.

5'RACE primed at constant segments yielded TCR alpha and TCR beta cDNA libraries bearing sample barcodes and UMIs. Each CDR3 protein gets one entry after TCRdb re-called the 5' RACE reads with MiXCR. The sample has some 280,000 distinct CDR3 sequences, around 16% seen once. This CDR3 is built from 15 residues. The ends lost 8 bases at V and 1 base at J; junction bases unmatched: 7. V and J are TRBV12-3 or TRBV12-4 and TRBJ2-3; 9 bases match TRBD2. Sequencing used PBMCs or a T cell subset sorted from them (not recorded which). The clonotype originates from a man younger than 35 who had mild COVID-19 (a few samples of this study predate the infection). Cell type and time point are not known. CDR3 sequence reads: CASGPSSGGTDTQYF. The CDR3 coding sequence is TGTGCCAGCGGCCCTTCTAGCGGGGGCACAGATACGCAGTATTTT.